This entry lists 12 T cell receptor beta chains sequenced from one sample in a study of shared clonotypes between healthy human individuals. Only in-frame clones appear in the TCRdb table, and some are missing; sequencing was by immunoSEQ multiplex PCR. The sample shows roughly 660,000 clones, roughly 88% of them seen only once. Sequenced material: memory CD8+ T cells from PBMCs. The subset denotes: CD45RO+ cells pooled with CCR7-negative TemRA cells. The origin of the receptors is a man younger than 35 in good health. Some clones in this sample may be carry-over from other donors' samples.

The chain carries TRBV7-9 and TRBJ2-7; a possible D gene is TRBD1 (6 bases). The CDR3 runs 13 residues. Trimming took 5 bases from V and 4 from J, leaving 12 bases between them. CDR1 is SEHNR and CDR2 is FQNEAQ in the germline V gene (reference sequence). The CDR3 loop reads CASSPGTQYEQYF. The CDR3 DNA reads as TGTGCCAGCAGCCCCGGGACACAATACGAGCAGTACTTC.

A word on this clone: Other nucleotide sequences from this sample produce the same CDR3. The V and J genes are TRBV11-2 and TRBJ1-1, with a tentative D call TRBD1 (5 bases). Trimming pared 8 bases from V and 0 bases from J, leaving 7 bases between. CDR1 SGHAT and CDR2 FQNNGV come from the germline V gene. CDR3 length equals 12 residues. CDR3 region: CASAGLNTEAFF. CDR3 sequence (DNA): TGTGCCAGCGCAGGGCTGAACACTGAAGCTTTCTTT.

J is TRBJ1-1 and V is TRBV28; D may be TRBD1 (5 bases). Germline lookup yields CDR1 MDHEN and CDR2 SYDVKM. Trimming cost V 3 bases and J 5 bases, with 16 bases left between them. The CDR3 contains 15 residues. Written as DNA, the CDR3 is TGTGCCAGCAGTTTGAGAATGGGACCCTTTACTGAAGCTTTCTTT. Translated: CASSLRMGPFTEAFF.

The V and J genes are TRBV28 and TRBJ2-1; 11 nucleotides line up with TRBD2. Trimming cost V 5 bases and J 0 bases; bases outside gene matches: 6. The CDR3 has 17 residues. CDR1 and CDR2 from the germline V gene are MDHEN and SYDVKM. CDR3 sequence reads: CASSGLAGPLSYNEQFF. CDR3 coding DNA: TGTGCCAGCAGTGGACTAGCGGGTCCCCTCTCCTACAATGAGCAGTTCTTC.

This clone was recorded once. The chain employs TRBV7-2 and TRBJ2-1, with D perhaps matching TRBD1 (5 bases). V was cut by 4 bases and J by 7 bases, with 14 bases left in between. Germline CDR1 reads SGHTA; CDR2 reads FQGNSA. The CDR3 sequence is 14 residues long. DNA for the CDR3: TGTGCCAGCAGCTCCCGGGCAGGGTTTAATGAGCAGTTCTTC. The encoded protein is CASSSRAGFNEQFF.

V gene TRBV29-1 combines with J gene TRBJ2-2, with 9 bases matching TRBD2. Germline V gene data show CDR1 as SQVTM and CDR2 as ANQGSEA. CDR3 length: 15 amino acids. V trimming: 4 bases; J trimming: 4 bases; junction bases outside the gene matches: 7. The CDR3 region is CSVGGIAGATGELFF. CDR3 nucleotides: TGCAGCGTTGGAGGGATAGCGGGAGCCACCGGGGAGCTGTTTTTT.

The chain uses TRBV9 and TRBJ2-2; 11 bases map to TRBD2. From germline, CDR1 is SGDLS and CDR2 YYNGEE. J lost 4 bases, V lost 3 bases, and 5 bases had no gene match. CDR3 length: 16 residues. CDR3 loop: CASSGSGREITGELFF. The DNA of the CDR3 is TGTGCCAGCAGCGGTAGCGGGAGGGAGATCACCGGGGAGCTGTTTTTT.

This chain links TRBV28 with TRBJ2-5; TRBD1 might be the D (6 bases). Gene TRBJ2-7 matches the end of the DNA better, so the J call may be wrong. The CDR3 has 14 amino acids. Germline CDR1 is MDHEN and CDR2 is SYDVKM. This chain's CDR3 is CASSPWQDSYEQYF. The CDR3 nucleotides read TGTGCCAGCAGTCCTTGGCAGGACAGCTACGAGCAGTACTTC.

The chain joins TRBV9 to TRBJ2-1; D tentatively fits TRBD1 or TRBD2 (5 bases each). The CDR3 extends over 15 amino acids. The germline V gene has CDR1 SGDLS and CDR2 YYNGEE. V lost 3 bases and J 2 bases, leaving 12 bases between the germline ends. The CDR3 DNA is TGTGCCAGCAGCGGTGGGGGTGCCCCCTACAATGAGCAGTTCTTC. Translation: CASSGGGAPYNEQFF. Variable domain in full (rest from reference TRBV9 and TRBJ2-1): DSGVTQTPKHLITATGQRVTLRCSPRSGDLSVYWYQQSLDQGLQFLIQYYNGEERAKGNILERFSAQQFPDLHSELNLSSLELGDSALYFCASSGGGAPYNEQFFGPGTRLTVL.

The chain employs TRBV11-2 and TRBJ2-6; D may be TRBD2 (5 bases). This CDR3 is 16 amino acids long. V was trimmed by 1 base and J by 1 base, leaving 8 bases between them. CDR1 SGHAT and CDR2 FQNNGV come from the germline V gene. The CDR3, as DNA: TGTGCCAGCAGCTTAGGGTCGGGGTCTGGGGCCAACGTCCTGACTTTC. Translating gives CASSLGSGSGANVLTF.

About this clone: This sample includes further DNA sequences coding for the same CDR3. This chain joins TRBV4-3 and TRBJ2-3; D is possibly TRBD2 (6 bases). V dropped 0 bases and J dropped 3 bases, with 7 bases sitting between them. Germline CDR1 reads LGHNA; CDR2 reads YSLEER. This CDR3 has 14 residues. CDR3 in DNA: TGCGCCAGCAGCCAAGATCGGGGGACAGATACGCAGTATTTT. Its protein product is CASSQDRGTDTQYF.

CDR3 nucleotide sequence: TGTGCCAGTAGACTCTTCTCGGGACTAGCGGGCCAAGGTGGGGCCGGGGAGCTGTTTTTT. Amino acid sequence: CASRLFSGLAGQGGAGELFF. The chain is built from TRBV19 and TRBJ2-2; TRBD2 matches 12 bases. The V gene end was trimmed by 6 bases and the J gene end by 6 bases; junction bases not matched to a gene: 20. The CDR3 extends over 20 amino acids. Germline CDR1 and CDR2: LNHDA and SQIVND (reference sequence).